This TCR beta chain came from a study of human T cells and chemical hapten exposure. Study-wide background: Patients, a majority of them female, were diagnosed with alopecia areata, totalis or universalis.

Unique molecular identifiers were affixed to discrete cDNA molecules within the library. TCRdb redid the calling of the RACE reads with MiXCR, one entry per CDR3 protein. The sample lists approximately 80,000 distinct CDR3 sequences; 13% were seen once. The CDR3 runs to 12 residues. Per germline, CDR1 DFQATT and CDR2 SNEGSKA (reference sequence). The V end lost 6 bases, the J end lost 10 bases, and 13 bases lay between the germline ends. Study observations and caveats: Patch test score was positively correlated with the counts of TCRs that had expanded at PT1. Among TCRs, those above 1 in 1000 frequency were unaffected by DPC sensitization.

Details on this clonotype: The antigen remains undetermined.

Time point reported: patch test 3, about 24 weeks after DPC sensitization. The sample's treatment: therapeutic diphenylcyclopropenone sensitization with weekly scalp DPC. The chain is built from TRBV20-1 and TRBJ1-6, with D hard to call. This clonotype was sampled from a woman aged 50 to 60 with alopecia areata. Some clones in this sample may be carry-over from other donors' samples. Sequences were derived from whole blood, sampled in connection with sensitization to the hapten diphenylcyclopropenone (DPC). Written as DNA, the CDR3 is TGCAGTGCCTCCTCGGTTCTCTCACCCCTCCACTTT. Its protein is CSASSVLSPLHF.